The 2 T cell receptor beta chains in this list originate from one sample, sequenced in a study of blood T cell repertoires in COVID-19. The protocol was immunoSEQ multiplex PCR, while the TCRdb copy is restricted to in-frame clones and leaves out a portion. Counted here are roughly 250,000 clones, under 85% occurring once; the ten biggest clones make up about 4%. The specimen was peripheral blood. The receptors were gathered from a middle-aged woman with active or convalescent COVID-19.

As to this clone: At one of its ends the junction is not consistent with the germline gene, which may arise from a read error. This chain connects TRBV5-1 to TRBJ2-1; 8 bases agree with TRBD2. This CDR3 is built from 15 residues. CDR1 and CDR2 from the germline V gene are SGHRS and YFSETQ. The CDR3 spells CASSLETGGYNEQFF. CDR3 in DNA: TGCGCCAGCAGTTTGGAAACGGGGGGGTACAATGAGCAGTTCTTC.

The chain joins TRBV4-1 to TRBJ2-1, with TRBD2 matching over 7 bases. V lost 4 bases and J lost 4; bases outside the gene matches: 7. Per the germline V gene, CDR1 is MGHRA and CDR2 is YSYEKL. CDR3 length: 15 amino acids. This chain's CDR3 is CASSRLGLNYNEQFF. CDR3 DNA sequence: TGCGCCAGCAGCCGCCTGGGACTAAATTACAATGAGCAGTTCTTC.